These 16 T cell receptor beta chains were all obtained from the same sample, sequenced in a study of beta chain features in type 1 diabetes. The isolated RNA, all of it, was reverse transcribed, so expressed TCRB transcripts were what got sequenced. Some clones are missing from TCRdb's copy, which holds only in-frame ones; the method was immunoSEQ multiplex PCR. The sample lists over 200,000 clones; roughly a tenth were seen once. Antigens of these TCRs are unknown. General observations from the study: Shortening of TCRB CDR3s, moderate but significant, appeared in all four CD4+ subsets of Type 1 diabetes patients.

The specimen sequenced was naive CD4+ T cells from blood. The receptors shown here come from a young man with type 1 diabetes.

This clone has only a few counts. CDR3 region: CASSRQGVYEQYF. The CDR3 bases are TGTGCCAGCTCGCGGCAGGGGGTCTACGAGCAGTACTTC. The chain links TRBV7-2 to TRBJ2-7; 7 nucleotides agree with TRBD1. Germline assignment: CDR1 SGHTA and CDR2 FQGNSA. J gave up 3 bases and V 8 bases, and 7 bases lay outside the gene matches. The CDR3 contains 13 residues.

This chain joins TRBV18 and TRBJ2-5; D ambiguous. CDR1 and CDR2 from the germline V gene are KGHSH and LQKENI. The V gene lost 2 bases and the J gene lost 3 bases, with 7 bases spanning the gap. The CDR3 is 13 amino acids. Here the CDR3 DNA reads TGTGCCAGCTCACCAAGCCAAAAAGAGACCCAGTACTTC. Translated, it gives CASSPSQKETQYF.

This clone was seen a handful of times. V usage is TRBV15 and J usage is TRBJ2-2; tentatively, D is TRBD2 (5 bases). The CDR3 is made up of 14 amino acids. Deletions cut 3 bases from V and 7 bases from J, with 12 bases between. Germline CDR1 reads LNHNV; CDR2 reads YYDKDF (reference sequence). CDR3 coding DNA: TGTGCCACCAGCAGTCCCCCGCGGGTCGGGGAGCTGTTTTTT. Protein product: CATSSPPRVGELFF.

The genes are TRBV6-5 and TRBJ2-2, with TRBD2 matching over 9 bases. Trimming cost V 2 bases and J 4 bases; bases outside gene matches: 2. CDR1 MNHEY and CDR2 SVGAGI come from the germline V gene. This CDR3 region has 15 residues. In DNA form, the CDR3 reads TGTGCCAGCAGTTACGGCGGGGGGGTCACCGGGGAGCTGTTTTTT. This codes for CASSYGGGVTGELFF.

This chain links TRBV4-2 with TRBJ2-1; 7 nucleotides align to TRBD1. The CDR3 is 15 amino acids. J gave up 5 bases and V 3 bases, and 7 bases lay outside the gene matches. Germline assignment: CDR1 LGHNA and CDR2 YNFKEQ. CDR3 DNA: TGTGCCAGCAGCCATGGAAGGGGGCGGAACAATGAGCAGTTCTTC. Protein sequence: CASSHGRGRNNEQFF.

This clone has only a few counts. This rearrangement joins TRBV5-1 to TRBJ1-5; 7 nucleotides line up with TRBD1. V trimming: 8 bases; J trimming: 3 bases; junction bases outside the gene matches: 11. CDR3 size: 15 residues. Germline-derived CDR1 and CDR2 are SGHRS and YFSETQ. CDR3 coding DNA: TGCGCCAGTTCCTTGGAGGGGACAGCCAATCAGCCCCAGCATTTT. Translating gives CASSLEGTANQPQHF.

In its sample, this clone was seen a few times. CDR3 sequence reads: CASSSLGDIAMAQHF. CDR3 sequence (DNA): TGTGCCAGCAGTTCCCTCGGGGATATAGCAATGGCCCAGCATTTT. The chain has TRBV27 and TRBJ1-5; D not certain. Trimming cost V 4 bases and J 11 bases, with 21 bases left between them. From germline, CDR1 is MNHEY and CDR2 SMNVEV (reference sequence). The CDR3 is 15 residues long.

This rearrangement joins TRBV6-6 to TRBJ2-7; D is unclear. This CDR3 is 11 amino acids long. The V end was cut by 6 bases, the J end by 6 bases, with 9 bases between. Germline values: CDR1 MNHNY, CDR2 SVGAGI (reference sequence). As DNA, the CDR3 is TGTGCCAGCAGCTTTACGGGCGAGCAGTACTTC. Encoded protein: CASSFTGEQYF.

This clone appeared a few times. The gene calls are TRBV6-1 and TRBJ1-1; no clear D. Germline V gives CDR1 MNHNS, CDR2 SASEGT. Between the trimmed V and J ends, which lost 8 bases and 1 base, there was a span of 5 bases. The CDR3 consists of 11 residues. For the CDR3, the DNA is TGTGCCAGCGTTAGGAACACTGAAGCTTTCTTT. Translated, it gives CASVRNTEAFF.

This clone was picked up a small number of times. The V call is TRBV5-4, the J call TRBJ2-1; D call uncertain. This CDR3 comprises 15 residues. CDR1 is SGHNT, CDR2 YYREEE, per germline (reference sequence). Trimming stripped 4 bases from V and 6 bases from J, with 17 bases between. The chain's CDR3 is CASSPSPGTLNEQFF. CDR3 in DNA: TGTGCCAGCAGCCCTTCTCCGGGTACCCTCAATGAGCAGTTCTTC.

This clone appeared a few times. The chain is built from TRBV29-1 and TRBJ2-3; 13 bases map to TRBD2. The CDR3 spans 14 residues. V shed 7 bases and J 4 bases; nucleotides not matched to a gene: 5. Per the germline V gene, CDR1 is SQVTM and CDR2 is ANQGSEA. CDR3 nucleotide sequence: TGCAGCGCAAGGACTAGCGGGGGTGCAGATACGCAGTATTTT. It yields the protein CSARTSGGADTQYF.

This clone was seen only a few times. The gene calls are TRBV9 and TRBJ2-1, with D perhaps matching TRBD2 (5 bases). This CDR3 is built from 18 residues. V was pared by 0 bases and J by 7 bases, with 23 bases between. CDR1 is SGDLS and CDR2 is YYNGEE in the germline V gene. CDR3 amino acids: CASSVEPPPYSEGNEQFF. The DNA for the CDR3 is TGTGCCAGCAGCGTAGAGCCCCCTCCCTACTCCGAGGGAAATGAGCAGTTCTTC.

This clone was detected only a few times. This chain links TRBV4-2 with TRBJ2-6, with a weak D call TRBD2 (5 bases). The CDR3 loop spans 18 amino acids. Germline V CDR1 and CDR2: LGHNA, YNFKEQ. Trimming pared 4 bases from V and 0 bases from J, leaving 16 bases between. The CDR3 nucleotides are TGTGCCAGCAGCCCCCAGGACTTTCCGAGCTCTGGGGCCAACGTCCTGACTTTC. Its protein product is CASSPQDFPSSGANVLTF.

The CDR3 region has the DNA TGTGCCAGCAGTCGAACCGGGACTAGCGGGGGGGCCTACAATGAGCAGTTCTTC. Its translation: CASSRTGTSGGAYNEQFF. The gene calls are TRBV7-8 and TRBJ2-1; TRBD2 aligns across 16 bases. The germline gives CDR1 SGHVS, CDR2 FQNEAQ. J was trimmed by 2 bases and V by 6 bases; bases with no gene match: 7. The CDR3 is 18 amino acids.

This clone was counted a few times. The chain joins TRBV6-6 to TRBJ2-7, with TRBD1 matching over 9 bases. The V segment lost 8 bases and the J segment 4 bases; nucleotides outside the gene matches: 9. The CDR3 length is 14 residues. Per germline, CDR1 MNHNY and CDR2 SVGAGI (reference sequence). Here the CDR3 DNA reads TGTGCCAGCGCCCGGGCGGACAGGGGATACGAGCAGTACTTC. Residues: CASARADRGYEQYF.

This clone was observed a few times. The chain joins TRBV25-1 to TRBJ1-1; D unclear. The CDR3 is made up of 11 amino acids. From germline, CDR1 is MGHDK and CDR2 SYGVNS. Trimming cost V 0 bases and J 11 bases, with 7 bases left between them. CDR3 residues: CASSEYLFAFF. CDR3 DNA: TGTGCCAGCAGTGAATATCTTTTCGCTTTCTTT.